The 10 T cell receptor beta chains listed next were all sequenced from one sample in a study of blood T cell repertoires in COVID-19. The protocol was immunoSEQ multiplex PCR, while the TCRdb copy is restricted to in-frame clones and leaves out a portion. The sample contains 120,000 to 150,000 clones, 70% to 90% of which appear only once. The specimen was peripheral blood. The receptors were gathered from a woman in her fifties or sixties with COVID-19, enrolled during active disease.

The chain couples TRBV24-1 to TRBJ2-5; the match to TRBD2 covers 7 bases. Germline CDR1 KGHDR, CDR2 SFDVKD. CDR3 size: 13 residues. V gave up 7 bases and J gave up 1 base; unmatched junction bases: 2. CDR3 loop: CATRGGPQETQYF. The DNA for the CDR3 is TGTGCCACCAGGGGAGGGCCCCAAGAGACCCAGTACTTC.

The J gene is TRBJ2-1, the V gene TRBV7-9; D possibly corresponds to TRBD2 (6 bases). The CDR3 contains 11 residues. V lost 5 bases to trimming and J lost 10 bases, with 9 bases between them. The germline V gene has CDR1 SEHNR and CDR2 FQNEAQ (reference sequence). The CDR3 region is CASSVGLEQFF. The CDR3 DNA reads as TGTGCCAGCAGCGTTGGACTAGAGCAGTTCTTC.

The V and J genes are TRBV3-1 (or the pseudogene TRBV3-2) and TRBJ2-7, with 9 positions matching TRBD2. Germline values: CDR1 LGHDT, CDR2 YNNKEL (reference sequence). The trim removed 4 bases at V and 4 bases at J, leaving 11 bases unmatched. The CDR3 is 16 residues long. CDR3 nucleotides: TGTGCCAGCAGCCCACTAAACAGCGGGGGGTCTTACGAGCAGTACTTC. This translates into CASSPLNSGGSYEQYF.

The chain carries TRBV5-4 and TRBJ1-1; 10 bases fit TRBD1. V was clipped by 4 bases and J by 1 base; unmatched bases: 10. The CDR3 extends over 17 amino acids. From germline, CDR1 is SGHNT and CDR2 YYREEE (reference sequence). The CDR3 region has the DNA TGTGCCAGCAGCACCCCCGTAGACAGGGGGCGGAACACTGAAGCTTTCTTT. Translation: CASSTPVDRGRNTEAFF. The complete variable domain, with remaining parts taken from reference TRBV5-4 and TRBJ1-1, reads ETGVTQSPTHLIKTRGQQVTLRCSSQSGHNTVSWYQQALGQGPQFIFQYYREEENGRGNFPPRFSGLQFPNYSSELNVNALELDDSALYLCASSTPVDRGRNTEAFFGQGTRLTVV.

CDR3 DNA: TGCGCCAGCAGCCAAGGGGGTCGGACTAGCGTCGAAGATACGCAGTATTTT. Its translation: CASSQGGRTSVEDTQYF. This chain connects TRBV4-1 to TRBJ2-3; 9 positions match TRBD2. The V gene's germline CDR1 is MGHRA and CDR2 YSYEKL. This CDR3 is 17 amino acids long. Trimming took 1 base from V and 5 from J; bases not matched to a gene: 10.

The V call is TRBV3-1 (or the pseudogene TRBV3-2), the J call TRBJ2-1; D is possibly TRBD2 (6 bases). From germline, CDR1 is LGHDT and CDR2 YNNKEL (reference sequence). There are 14 residues in the CDR3. Trimming left V 5 bases short and J 2 bases short, with 10 bases between. The CDR3 reads CASSVLATYNEQFF. CDR3 nucleotide sequence: TGTGCCAGCAGCGTACTAGCAACCTACAATGAGCAGTTCTTC.

This clone was observed a single time. The J gene is TRBJ2-2, the V gene TRBV3-1 (or the pseudogene TRBV3-2), with 7 bases that match TRBD1. Germline-derived CDR1 and CDR2 are LGHDT and YNNKEL (reference sequence). The CDR3 length is 17 residues. The junction had 10 bases not matched to a gene; V was cut back by 4 bases and J by 2 bases. The CDR3 DNA reads TGTGCCAGCAGCCGGGAGCTCCGGGACAGAAACACCGGGGAGCTGTTTTTT. This translates into CASSRELRDRNTGELFF.

The chain combines TRBV28 with TRBJ1-6, with D maybe TRBD1 (5 bases). Trimming cost V 2 bases and J 13 bases, with 18 bases left between them. This CDR3 is built from 15 residues. Germline assignment: CDR1 MDHEN and CDR2 SYDVKM. The CDR3 region is CASSLPDPSQGPLHF. In DNA form, the CDR3 reads TGTGCCAGCAGTTTACCCGATCCCTCCCAGGGTCCCCTCCACTTT.

The chain combines TRBV7-9 with TRBJ1-2, with 7 nucleotides matching TRBD1. The V and J ends lost 5 bases and 2 bases, in that order; junction bases with no gene match: 8. The germline CDR1 and CDR2 sequences are SEHNR and FQNEAQ (reference sequence). CDR3 length: 15 residues. CDR3 in DNA: TGTGCCAGCAGCCCCCGGGAGGGGGCGAACTATGGCTACACCTTC. This translates into CASSPREGANYGYTF.

This clone occurred a few times. The chain couples TRBV4-3 to TRBJ1-4; no definite D call. CDR1 LGHNA and CDR2 YSLEER come from the germline V gene. This CDR3 spans 16 amino acids. V shed 0 bases and J shed 0 bases, with 8 bases lying between them. CDR3 in amino acids: CASSQDYRATNEKLFF. The CDR3 DNA reads TGCGCCAGCAGCCAAGACTACAGAGCAACTAATGAAAAACTGTTTTTT.